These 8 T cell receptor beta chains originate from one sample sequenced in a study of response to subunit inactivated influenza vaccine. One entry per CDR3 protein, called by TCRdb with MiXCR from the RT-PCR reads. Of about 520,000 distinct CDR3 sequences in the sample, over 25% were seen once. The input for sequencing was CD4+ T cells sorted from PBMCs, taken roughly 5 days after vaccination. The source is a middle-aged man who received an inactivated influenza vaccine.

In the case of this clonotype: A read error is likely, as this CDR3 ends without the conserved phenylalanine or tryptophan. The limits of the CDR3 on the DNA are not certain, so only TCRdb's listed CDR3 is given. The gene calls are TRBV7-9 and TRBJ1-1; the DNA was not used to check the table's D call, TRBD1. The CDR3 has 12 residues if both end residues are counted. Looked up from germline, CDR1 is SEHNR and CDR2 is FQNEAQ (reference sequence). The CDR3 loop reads CASSFVGDRDFY.

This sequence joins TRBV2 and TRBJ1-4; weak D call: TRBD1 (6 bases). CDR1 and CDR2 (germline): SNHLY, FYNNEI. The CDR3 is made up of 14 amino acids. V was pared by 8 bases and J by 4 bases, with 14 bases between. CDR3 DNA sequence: TGTGCCAGCCACCCGACAGGATTTAATGAAAAACTGTTTTTT. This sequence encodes CASHPTGFNEKLFF.

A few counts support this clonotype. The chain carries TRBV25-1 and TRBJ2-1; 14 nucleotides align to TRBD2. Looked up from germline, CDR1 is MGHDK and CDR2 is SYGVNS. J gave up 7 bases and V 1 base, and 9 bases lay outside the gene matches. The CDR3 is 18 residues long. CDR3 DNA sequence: TGTGCCAGCAGTGAATCTCTAGGGACTAGCGGGAGAGGAAATGAGCAGTTCTTC. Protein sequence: CASSESLGTSGRGNEQFF. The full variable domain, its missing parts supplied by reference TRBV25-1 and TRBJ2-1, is EADIYQTPRYLVIGTGKKITLECSQTMGHDKMYWYQQDPGMELHLIHYSYGVNSTEKGDLSSESTVSRIRTEHFPLTLESARPSHTSQYLCASSESLGTSGRGNEQFFGPGTRLTVL.

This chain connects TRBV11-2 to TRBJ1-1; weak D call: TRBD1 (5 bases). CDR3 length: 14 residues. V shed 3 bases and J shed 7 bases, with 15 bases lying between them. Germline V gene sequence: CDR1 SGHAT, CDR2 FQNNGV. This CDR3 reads CASSFSGGNNEAFF. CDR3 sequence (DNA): TGTGCCAGCAGCTTCTCCGGGGGTAATAATGAAGCTTTCTTT. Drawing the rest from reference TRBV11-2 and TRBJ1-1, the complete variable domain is EAGVAQSPRYKIIEKRQSVAFWCNPISGHATLYWYQQILGQGPKLLIQFQNNGVVDDSQLPKDRFSAERLKGVDSTLKIQPAKLEDSAVYLCASSFSGGNNEAFFGQGTRLTVV.

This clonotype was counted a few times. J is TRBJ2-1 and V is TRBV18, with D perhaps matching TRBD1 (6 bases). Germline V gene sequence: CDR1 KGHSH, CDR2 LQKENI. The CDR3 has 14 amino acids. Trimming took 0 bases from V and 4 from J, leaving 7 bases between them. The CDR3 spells CASSPPDSYNEQFF. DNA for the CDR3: TGTGCCAGCTCACCACCGGACAGTTACAATGAGCAGTTCTTC.

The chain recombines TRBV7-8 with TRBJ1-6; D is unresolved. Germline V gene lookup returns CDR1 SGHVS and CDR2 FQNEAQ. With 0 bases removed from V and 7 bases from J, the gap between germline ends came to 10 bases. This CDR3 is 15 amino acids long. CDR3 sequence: CASSLALTGNSPLHF. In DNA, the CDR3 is TGTGCCAGCAGCTTAGCCCTGACGGGAAATTCACCCCTCCACTTT.

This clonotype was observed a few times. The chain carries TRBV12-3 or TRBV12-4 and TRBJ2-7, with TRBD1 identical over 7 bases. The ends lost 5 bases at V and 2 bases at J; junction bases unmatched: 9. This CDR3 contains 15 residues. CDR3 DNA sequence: TGTGCCAGCAGTCGACAGGGTATTTTCGCCTACGAGCAGTACTTC. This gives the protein CASSRQGIFAYEQYF.

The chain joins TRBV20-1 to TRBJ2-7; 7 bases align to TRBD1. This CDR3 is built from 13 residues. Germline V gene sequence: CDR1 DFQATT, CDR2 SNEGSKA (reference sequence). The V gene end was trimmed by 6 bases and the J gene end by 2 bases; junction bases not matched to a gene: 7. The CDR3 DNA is TGCAGTGCAGGGGGACAGTTACCCTACGAGCAGTACTTC. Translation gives CSAGGQLPYEQYF.